These T cell receptor beta chains were read from a single sample in a study of cytomegalovirus exposure and HLA in healthy donors. Measured with immunoSEQ multiplex PCR; TCRdb has only the in-frame clones, and not every one. The sample includes approximately 150,000 clones. Sequenced: PBMCs. These receptors originate from a woman aged 50 to 65 in good health and CMV-seronegative. CDR3s include the opening cysteine and the closing phenylalanine or tryptophan. The D gene is left open where the match is weak.

D gene: .; V gene: TRBV4-1; J gene: TRBJ1-2; CDR3 DNA: TGCGCCAGCAGCCAAGGTCCCCAGGATAACTATGGCTACACCTTC; CDR3 protein: CASSQGPQDNYGYTF
D gene: TRBD2; V gene: TRBV9; J gene: TRBJ2-2; CDR3 DNA: TGTGCCAGCAGCGGGGGACTAGCCGGTCCCGGGGAGCTGTTTTTT; CDR3 protein: CASSGGLAGPGELFF
D gene: .; V gene: TRBV28; J gene: TRBJ2-3; CDR3 DNA: TGTGCCAGCTTTAAAAGCGCCACAGATACGCAGTATTTT; CDR3 protein: CASFKSATDTQYF
D gene: .; V gene: TRBV10-3; J gene: TRBJ1-3; CDR3 DNA: TGTGCCATCCGGACAGCGGCTACTGGAAACACCATATATTTT; CDR3 protein: CAIRTAATGNTIYF
D gene: TRBD2; V gene: TRBV4-2; J gene: TRBJ2-7; CDR3 DNA: TGTGCCAGCAGCCCGATAGGGGGCGGGGGGGCTTACGAGCAGTACTTC; CDR3 protein: CASSPIGGGGAYEQYF
D gene: TRBD1; V gene: TRBV28; J gene: TRBJ1-6; CDR3 DNA: TGTGCCAGCAGGCCGACAGGGGGCGATTCACCCCTCCACTTT; CDR3 protein: CASRPTGGDSPLHF
D gene: TRBD1; V gene: TRBV6-5; J gene: TRBJ1-2; CDR3 DNA: TGTGCCAGCAGACCCGGCACAGGGGTCTATGGCTACACCTTC; CDR3 protein: CASRPGTGVYGYTF
D gene: .; V gene: TRBV28; J gene: TRBJ1-4; CDR3 DNA: TGTGCCAGCAGTCCAAGCGTGGGGGCGAGTGAAAAACTGTTTTTT; CDR3 protein: CASSPSVGASEKLFF
D gene: .; V gene: TRBV19; J gene: TRBJ2-7; CDR3 DNA: TGTGCCAGCCGCACGCAGGGGTACCCCTACGAGCAGTACTTC; CDR3 protein: CASRTQGYPYEQYF
D gene: .; V gene: TRBV5-1; J gene: TRBJ1-2; CDR3 DNA: TGCGCCAGCGAGGCAGAACCAGACCATGGCTACACCTTC; CDR3 protein: CASEAEPDHGYTF
D gene: .; V gene: TRBV5-5; J gene: TRBJ2-7; CDR3 DNA: TGTGCCAGCAGCTGGGACTCCCCCTACGAGCAGTACTTC; CDR3 protein: CASSWDSPYEQYF
D gene: .; V gene: TRBV28; J gene: TRBJ2-7; CDR3 DNA: TGTGCCAGCAGTTTTGTGGGAGGAGCGGGCGAGCAGTACTTC; CDR3 protein: CASSFVGGAGEQYF
D gene: .; V gene: TRBV5-5; J gene: TRBJ1-1; CDR3 DNA: TGTGCCAGCAGCCACCTCATGCAGGGGAGGCGGGGGGAAGCTTTCTTT; CDR3 protein: CASSHLMQGRRGEAFF
D gene: TRBD2; V gene: TRBV9; J gene: TRBJ2-3; CDR3 DNA: TGTGCCAGCAGCGTAAGCACACCCGTACCGACTAGCGGGCGTGTAGATACGCAGTATTTT; CDR3 protein: CASSVSTPVPTSGRVDTQYF
D gene: TRBD1; V gene: TRBV5-1; J gene: TRBJ1-1; CDR3 DNA: TGCGCCAGCAGCTTGGAGCAGGTACAGGGGATTCGGACTGAAGCTTTCTTT; CDR3 protein: CASSLEQVQGIRTEAFF
D gene: .; V gene: TRBV4-3; J gene: TRBJ2-7; CDR3 DNA: TGCGCCAGCAGCCAAGATTGGAGCAGGGGTATCCTATACGAGCAGTACTTC; CDR3 protein: CASSQDWSRGILYEQYF
D gene: .; V gene: TRBV29-1; J gene: TRBJ2-3; CDR3 DNA: TGCAGCGCAACTACCCTCAGAACAGATACGCAGTATTTT; CDR3 protein: CSATTLRTDTQYF
D gene: .; V gene: TRBV28; J gene: TRBJ1-2; CDR3 DNA: TGTGCCAGCATCACGAGGGCAAGGGGCTACACCTTC; CDR3 protein: CASITRARGYTF
D gene: .; V gene: TRBV6-1; J gene: TRBJ1-1; CDR3 DNA: TGTGCCAGCAGTGAATGGCTAGGGGGAGTGGGGATAATGAACACTGAAGCTTTCTTT; CDR3 protein: CASSEWLGGVGIMNTEAFF
D gene: .; V gene: TRBV19; J gene: TRBJ2-1; CDR3 DNA: TGTGCCAGTAGTATGATGTCAGGGATCAGCAATGAGCAGTTCTTC; CDR3 protein: CASSMMSGISNEQFF
D gene: .; V gene: TRBV7-2; J gene: TRBJ2-7; CDR3 DNA: TGTGCCAGCAGCTTAGGCGGGGCTAAGTCCTACGAGCAGTACTTC; CDR3 protein: CASSLGGAKSYEQYF
D gene: TRBD1; V gene: TRBV9; J gene: TRBJ1-1; CDR3 DNA: TGTGCCAGCAGCGTACAGGGGGCCAACACTGAAGCTTTCTTT; CDR3 protein: CASSVQGANTEAFF
D gene: .; V gene: TRBV28; J gene: TRBJ2-7; CDR3 DNA: TGTGCCAGCAGTTTCCTAGTTGGAGAGCAGTACTTC; CDR3 protein: CASSFLVGEQYF
D gene: .; V gene: TRBV11-2; J gene: TRBJ2-4; CDR3 DNA: TGTGCCAGCACCCCTCTATGGGGCCTAGCCAAAAACATTCAGTACTTC; CDR3 protein: CASTPLWGLAKNIQYF
D gene: TRBD1; V gene: TRBV5-6; J gene: TRBJ1-4; CDR3 DNA: TGTGCCAGCAGCCACAGGGGGCGTTATGAAAAACTGTTTTTT; CDR3 protein: CASSHRGRYEKLFF
D gene: .; V gene: TRBV11-2; J gene: TRBJ1-2; CDR3 DNA: TGTGCCAGCCATAACAGGAGTAGTCTTTATGGCTACACCTTC; CDR3 protein: CASHNRSSLYGYTF
D gene: .; V gene: TRBV5-1; J gene: TRBJ1-1; CDR3 DNA: TGCGCCAGCAACTCAGGGAACATGAACACTGAAGCTTTCTTT; CDR3 protein: CASNSGNMNTEAFF